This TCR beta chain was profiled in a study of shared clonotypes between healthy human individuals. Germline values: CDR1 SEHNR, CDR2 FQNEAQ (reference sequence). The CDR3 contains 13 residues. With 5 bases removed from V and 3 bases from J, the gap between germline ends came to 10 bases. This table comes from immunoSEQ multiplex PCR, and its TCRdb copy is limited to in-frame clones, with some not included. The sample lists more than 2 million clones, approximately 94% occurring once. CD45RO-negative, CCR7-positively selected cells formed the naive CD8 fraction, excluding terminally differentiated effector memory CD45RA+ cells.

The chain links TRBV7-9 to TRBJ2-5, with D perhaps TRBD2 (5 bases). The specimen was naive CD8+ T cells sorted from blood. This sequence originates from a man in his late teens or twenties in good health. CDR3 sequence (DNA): TGTGCCAGCAGCCCCGGGGTAGAAGAGACCCAGTACTTC. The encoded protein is CASSPGVEETQYF.